The rows below give T cell receptor beta chains drawn from one sample of a study of T cell repertoires in cytomegalovirus infection. TCRdb re-called the reads through MiXCR, storing one row per CDR3 protein. The sample records 250,000 or so distinct CDR3 sequences, 15% to 20% being singletons. The sequenced sample was CD8+ T cells from PBMCs. These receptors all come from a human donor in good health (CMV status not recorded). Some clones in this sample may be carry-over from other donors' samples. CDR3s include the opening cysteine and the closing phenylalanine or tryptophan. A D gene is named only where the DNA matches it firmly. Rows may omit the clone size; those that give it use once, few, many or a size class.

clone_size: NA
v_call: TRBV20-1
d_call: NA
j_call: TRBJ2-2
cdr3_nt: TGCAGTGCTAGAGATCGGGGTTGGGACACCGGGGAGCTGTTTTTT
cdr3_aa: CSARDRGWDTGELFF

clone_size: few
v_call: TRBV6-8
d_call: NA
j_call: TRBJ1-1
cdr3_nt: TGTGCCAGCAGTTATAGCATCAATGAAGCTTTCTTT
cdr3_aa: CASSYSINEAFF

clone_size: NA
v_call: TRBV7-3
d_call: NA
j_call: TRBJ2-2
cdr3_nt: TGTGCCAGCAGCTTAATGGGGTGGAGCACCGGGGAGCTGTTTTTT
cdr3_aa: CASSLMGWSTGELFF

clone_size: many
v_call: TRBV7-6
d_call: NA
j_call: TRBJ1-5
cdr3_nt: TGTGCCAGCAGCCCGGACAATAGCAATCAGCCCCAGCATTTT
cdr3_aa: CASSPDNSNQPQHF

clone_size: NA
v_call: TRBV28
d_call: NA
j_call: TRBJ2-7
cdr3_nt: TGTGCCAGCAGTCAGCCAGTAGGGCGCCGGGCTGACGAGCAGTACTTC
cdr3_aa: CASSQPVGRRADEQYF

clone_size: many
v_call: TRBV2
d_call: NA
j_call: TRBJ1-2
cdr3_nt: TGTGCCAGCAGTGAAACCGGGCTCTATGGCTACACCTTC
cdr3_aa: CASSETGLYGYTF

clone_size: NA
v_call: TRBV6-6
d_call: NA
j_call: TRBJ2-5
cdr3_nt: TGTGCCAGCAGTTCCCTATGGGGTGGGGGAGAGACCCAGTACTTC
cdr3_aa: CASSSLWGGGETQYF

clone_size: many
v_call: TRBV7-8
d_call: NA
j_call: TRBJ1-1
cdr3_nt: TGTGCCAGCAGCTTAACCCCGGGGGCGGTGGACACTGAAGCTTTCTTT
cdr3_aa: CASSLTPGAVDTEAFF

clone_size: few
v_call: TRBV5-6
d_call: TRBD1
j_call: TRBJ2-3
cdr3_nt: TGTGCCAGCAGCTTCGGGACAGTGATAACGAGAAATACGCAGTATTTT
cdr3_aa: CASSFGTVITRNTQYF

clone_size: many
v_call: TRBV28
d_call: NA
j_call: TRBJ2-7
cdr3_nt: TGTGCCAGCAGTTTATGGGACGGAGACTCCTACGAGCAGTACTTC
cdr3_aa: CASSLWDGDSYEQYF

clone_size: NA
v_call: TRBV28
d_call: TRBD1
j_call: TRBJ1-6
cdr3_nt: TGTGCCAGCGGGACCGGGAACCCGACAGGGTATTTGGATTCACCCCTCCACTTT
cdr3_aa: CASGTGNPTGYLDSPLHF

clone_size: many
v_call: TRBV6-1
d_call: TRBD1
j_call: TRBJ1-5
cdr3_nt: TGTGCCAGCAGAAGGACAGGGCGGAATCAGCCCCAGCATTTT
cdr3_aa: CASRRTGRNQPQHF

clone_size: few
v_call: TRBV29-1
d_call: NA
j_call: TRBJ2-3
cdr3_nt: TGCAGCGTGCAGGGGGGCCTCGCAGATACGCAGTATTTT
cdr3_aa: CSVQGGLADTQYF

clone_size: many
v_call: TRBV7-6
d_call: NA
j_call: TRBJ1-1
cdr3_nt: TGTGCCAGCAGCCCCGGGGGTGGCACTGAAGCTTTCTTT
cdr3_aa: CASSPGGGTEAFF

clone_size: NA
v_call: TRBV7-9
d_call: TRBD1
j_call: TRBJ2-6
cdr3_nt: TGTGCCAGCAGCTTCTCCGGGACAGGGGGCTTTGGGGCCAACGTCCTGACTTTC
cdr3_aa: CASSFSGTGGFGANVLTF

clone_size: NA
v_call: TRBV5-1
d_call: NA
j_call: TRBJ2-7
cdr3_nt: TGCGCCAGCAGCCAGTTCGGGACACTGACCTATGAGCAGTACTTC
cdr3_aa: CASSQFGTLTYEQYF

clone_size: many
v_call: TRBV12-5
d_call: NA
j_call: TRBJ1-2
cdr3_nt: TGTGCTAGTGTTCCCCCGCCGGGCAGGGGAGAGTATGGCTACACCTTC
cdr3_aa: CASVPPPGRGEYGYTF

clone_size: NA
v_call: TRBV12-3/TRBV12-4
d_call: NA
j_call: TRBJ1-5
cdr3_nt: TGTGCCAGCAGTTGGTCAACAGCTGATCAGCCCCAGCATTTT
cdr3_aa: CASSWSTADQPQHF

clone_size: many
v_call: TRBV12-3/TRBV12-4
d_call: TRBD1
j_call: TRBJ1-2
cdr3_nt: TGTGCCAGCAGCTTTAAGTTAGAGGGACAGAGCTCTAACTATGGCTACACCTTC
cdr3_aa: CASSFKLEGQSSNYGYTF

clone_size: many
v_call: TRBV7-6
d_call: NA
j_call: TRBJ1-1
cdr3_nt: TGTGCCAGCAGCCCCACAAACAGGCTGAACACTGAAGCTTTCTTT
cdr3_aa: CASSPTNRLNTEAFF

clone_size: NA
v_call: TRBV12-3/TRBV12-4
d_call: NA
j_call: TRBJ2-3
cdr3_nt: TGTGCCAGCAGTTTATTGAGGAAAGTTACGCAGTATTTT
cdr3_aa: CASSLLRKVTQYF

clone_size: many
v_call: TRBV7-8
d_call: TRBD1
j_call: TRBJ1-1
cdr3_nt: TGTGCCAGCAGCCTAGAGGCAGGGGGGGTCACTGAAGCTTTCTTT
cdr3_aa: CASSLEAGGVTEAFF

clone_size: many
v_call: TRBV12-3/TRBV12-4
d_call: NA
j_call: TRBJ1-2
cdr3_nt: TGTGCCACCTCAGCTTCGGGACAAGTCTTTCCTGGCTACACCTTC
cdr3_aa: CATSASGQVFPGYTF

clone_size: few
v_call: TRBV20-1
d_call: NA
j_call: TRBJ1-5
cdr3_nt: TGCAGTGCTAGAGATGGGACAAGTCATAGCAATCAGCCCCAGCATTTT
cdr3_aa: CSARDGTSHSNQPQHF

clone_size: many
v_call: TRBV19
d_call: NA
j_call: TRBJ1-1
cdr3_nt: TGTGCCAGTAGTCCCGCAGGGTTGAACACTGAAGCTTTCTTT
cdr3_aa: CASSPAGLNTEAFF

clone_size: many
v_call: TRBV7-6
d_call: NA
j_call: TRBJ1-1
cdr3_nt: TGTGCCAGCAGCTTAATGGAAGACGGGGGGAACACTGAAGCTTTCTTT
cdr3_aa: CASSLMEDGGNTEAFF